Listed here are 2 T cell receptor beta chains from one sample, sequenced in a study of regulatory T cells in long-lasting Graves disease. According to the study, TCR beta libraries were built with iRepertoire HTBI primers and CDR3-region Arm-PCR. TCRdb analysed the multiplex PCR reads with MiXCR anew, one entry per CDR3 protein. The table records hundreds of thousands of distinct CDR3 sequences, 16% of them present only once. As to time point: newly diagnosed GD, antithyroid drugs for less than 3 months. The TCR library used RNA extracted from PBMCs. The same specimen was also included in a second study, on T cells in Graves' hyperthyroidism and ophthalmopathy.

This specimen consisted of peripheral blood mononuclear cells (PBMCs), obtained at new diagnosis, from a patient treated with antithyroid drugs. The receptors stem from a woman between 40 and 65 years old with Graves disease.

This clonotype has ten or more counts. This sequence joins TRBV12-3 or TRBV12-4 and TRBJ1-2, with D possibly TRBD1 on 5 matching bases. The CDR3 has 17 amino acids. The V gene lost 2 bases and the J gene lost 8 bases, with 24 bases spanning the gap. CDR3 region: CASSLSHRLIRSRGYTF. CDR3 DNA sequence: TGTGCCAGCAGTTTATCACACAGGCTCATAAGGTCTAGAGGCTACACCTTC.

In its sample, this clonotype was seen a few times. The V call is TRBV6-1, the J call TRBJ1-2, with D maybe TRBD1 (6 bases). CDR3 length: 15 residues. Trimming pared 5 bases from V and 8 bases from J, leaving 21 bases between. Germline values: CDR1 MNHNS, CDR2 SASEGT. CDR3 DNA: TGTGCCAGCAGTCAGAATCCGGAGGGACATGAAGGCTACACCTTC. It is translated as CASSQNPEGHEGYTF.